This T cell receptor beta chain was retrieved from a study of blood T cells in healthy people across ages. This clonotype was detected only a few times. Its antigen is unknown. General study results and limits: Donors of long life had a larger count of naive CD4+ cells and greater diversity than aged donors.

This CDR3 is built from 15 residues. Trimming pared 6 bases from V and 1 base from J, leaving 16 bases between. A J-beta primer mix and a sample-barcoded 5' primer were used in a second PCR of roughly 7 to 12 cycles. MiXCR, run by TCRdb on the 5' RACE reads, gives a single entry per CDR3 protein. Of about 1 million distinct CDR3 sequences detected, over 35% appear once; the ten largest clones hold 15% to 20%. The sample was blood. The chain carries TRBV12-3 or TRBV12-4 and TRBJ2-7, with D perhaps TRBD2 (6 bases). This receptor was obtained from a woman aged 60-75 years in good health. The CDR3 nucleotides are TGTGCCAGCAGCTACACGGGACTCGATTCCTACGAGCAGTACTTC. It codes for CASSYTGLDSYEQYF.